The entry below gives a single T cell receptor (beta chain) sequence along with its context. What it binds is unknown. As to treatment: oral pan-JAK inhibitor, 5-10 mg twice daily. Peripheral blood, together with lesional scalp punch biopsies, was collected from alopecia areata patients. Sequencing templates came from extracted RNA that was reverse transcribed into cDNA. Profiled with immunoSEQ multiplex PCR; TCRdb holds only in-frame clones, not every one. The table has 150,000 to 250,000 clones, 50% to 60% seen once. Looked up from germline, CDR1 is LGHNA and CDR2 is YSLEER. The V and J ends lost 4 bases and 8 bases respectively, with 14 bases between them. This CDR3 has 13 amino acids. The entry originates in a study of CD8+ T cells in alopecia areata. As for the study in general: Treated patients swallowed 5 to 10 mg of oral tofacitinib twice daily. Study-level points and caveats: Scalp samples also contribute reads from the resident alphabeta T cells found in normal skin.

Sample: CD4+ T cells sorted from blood, taken at week 4, from a patient treated with tofacitinib. This chain links TRBV4-3 with TRBJ1-1; the D is unclear. The receptor was isolated from a human donor with alopecia areata. This chain's CDR3 is CASSRSVGAEAFF. In DNA, the CDR3 is TGCGCCAGCAGCCGCAGCGTGGGTGCGGAAGCTTTCTTT.